This T cell receptor (beta chain) was sequenced for a study of Ad26.COV2.S vaccination and SARS-CoV-2 variants (dated by TCRdb to about 2021). Study-wide context: Donors in the vaccine arm were drawn from COV1001, a multicentre, randomized, double-blind, placebo-controlled phase I-IIa trial testing Ad26.COV2.S in healthy adults. Ad26.COV2.S was administered intramuscularly at a dose of 5x10^10 or 1x10^11 viral particles, either as one shot or as two shots given 56 days apart. The specificity and breadth of SARS-CoV-2-reactive T cell receptors after Ad26.COV2.S vaccination were assessed by TCRbeta repertoire sequencing. A total of some 30 samples were included in the TCR-sequenced set, comprising around 19 Ad26.COV2.S vaccine recipients, 5 placebo recipients and 8 SARS-CoV-2 convalescent individuals. Trial participants were randomized into five groups of five: low-dose or high-dose Ad26.COV2.S given once or twice, or placebo on both occasions. Throughout the experiments and outcome assessment, investigators stayed blinded to trial group allocation.

The CDR3 numbers 15 residues from cysteine through phenylalanine. Only the CDR3 DNA stays, 45 bases, in frame from base 1. For CDR1 and CDR2, the germline V gene (reference sequence) lists PRHDT and FYEKMQ. Cut back by 4 bases and 4 bases, the V and J ends lie 15 bases apart. This specimen's treatment or condition label, per the study, means: around 19 received Ad26.COV2.S at low or high dose, single or two shots; roughly five received placebo; per-sample allocation not given. For vaccine and placebo recipients, the sequenced repertoires came from samples collected on day 63 after the first injection. Cohort 1b enrolled about two dozen adults aged 18-55 years at a single site in Boston, USA, between 29 July and 7 August 2020. Ad26.COV2.S was a replication-incompetent adenovirus type 26 vector expressing a prefusion-stabilized SARS-CoV-2 spike protein from the original Wuhan strain. As to this clone: The antigen it binds to is not known. No much larger clone exists at a distance of one base, and base qualities are not known.

The immunoSEQ Assay was used to sequence TCRbeta CDR3 regions. After extraction, genomic DNA underwent amplification by bias-controlled multiplex PCR, followed by high-throughput sequencing. The source study handled its data this way. To quantify the absolute abundance of every unique TCRbeta CDR3 region, sequences were collapsed and filtered. T cell fraction was estimated by normalizing TCRbeta template counts to usable DNA, with usable DNA measured through amplification of reference genes found in all nucleated cells. Repertoire TCRs were annotated as SARS-CoV-2-specific by exact matching of V gene, CDR3 amino acid sequence and J gene to a known reactive TCR set. MIRA supplied the reference SARS-CoV-2 TCR set, which was filtered for enrichment in COVID-19-positive ImmuneCODE repertoires so that public or cross-reactive TCRs were removed. Using the MIRA antigens, annotated TCRs were further analysed by specific ORF or by position within an ORF. Breadth was defined as annotated unique rearrangements over total unique productive rearrangements; depth was the summed frequency of those rearrangements. Group comparisons of TCR breadth used two-sided Wilcoxon rank-sum tests. Drawn from immuneACCESS, this table holds only the in-frame rearrangements with V and J called that TCRdb kept. Clones are partly lost; checked studies trace under half to an unresolved V gene and leave the rest unexplained. V, J and clone size reflect that table, while D and trimming were determined from the DNA. For this sample the table gives 400,000 to 450,000 clones, of which roughly 90% were detected only once. The ten most abundant clones make up over 1.5% of the sample.

Results the study describes overall, beyond this receptor: It was noted by the authors that total T cell responses may have been underestimated by the TCR breadth and depth analyses. Vaccine and placebo recipients had similar non-spike TCR breadth, a finding consistent with the vaccine containing only spike. Higher spike-specific TCR breadth was observed in Ad26.COV2.S recipients than in placebo recipients (P = 0.0014). Comparing responses between vaccine doses or regimens was not something the study was powered to do. After vaccination, spike-specific CD8+ and CD4+ T cell responses were reported to show substantial breadth.

The V and J segments used are TRBV13 and TRBJ2-3, with the identity of the D gene unclear. The source was peripheral blood, collected in a trial of Ad26.COV2.S vaccine versus placebo. This TCR was recovered from a person aged 18 to 59 who received the Ad26.COV2.S COVID-19 vaccine or a placebo. The CDR3 region reads CASSSAGFNADTQYF. The nucleotides are TGTGCCAGCAGCTCAGCCGGGTTCAACGCAGATACGCAGTATTTT.